Below are 21 T cell receptor beta chains sequenced from a single sample in a study of blood T cells in healthy people across ages. A second PCR, run for about 7 to 12 cycles, used a sample-barcoded 5' primer plus a J-beta primer mix. From the 5' RACE reads, TCRdb called clonotypes with MiXCR, one entry per CDR3 protein. The data contain about 1,400,000 distinct CDR3 sequences, 42% of them singletons. Sample: blood. The receptor source for this set is a woman aged 18-29 years in good health.

The chain joins TRBV7-9 to TRBJ2-5; possibly TRBD1 or TRBD2 for D (5 bases each). Trimming left V 6 bases short and J 4 bases short, with 9 bases between. CDR3 size: 12 residues. CDR1 SEHNR and CDR2 FQNEAQ come from the germline V gene (reference sequence). Written as DNA, the CDR3 is TGTGCCAGCAGTCGGGACGGAGAGACCCAGTACTTC. This encodes CASSRDGETQYF.

The chain joins TRBV12-3 or TRBV12-4 to TRBJ2-7; 7 bases fit TRBD2. The CDR3 totals 15 residues. Trimming removed 4 bases from V and 0 bases from J; junction bases left unmatched: 6. Written as DNA, the CDR3 is TGTGCCAGCAGTTCGCCTAGCGGCCCCTCCTACGAGCAGTACTTC. Amino acid sequence: CASSSPSGPSYEQYF.

This rearrangement joins TRBV20-1 to TRBJ2-5; possible D gene TRBD2, 6 bases. Germline CDR1 is DFQATT and CDR2 is SNEGSKA (reference sequence). With 0 bases removed from V and 2 bases from J, the gap between germline ends came to 10 bases. This CDR3 contains 14 residues. DNA of the CDR3: TGCAGTGCTAGAGAAGCCGGGAGTCAAGAGACCCAGTACTTC. Residues: CSAREAGSQETQYF.

The chain has TRBV20-1 and TRBJ1-4; unclear D gene. The CDR3 length is 17 residues. Trimming left V 5 bases short and J 0 bases short, with 19 bases between. Germline CDR1 reads DFQATT; CDR2 reads SNEGSKA (reference sequence). The CDR3 sequence: CSARLTGRATTNEKLFF. The CDR3 DNA follows: TGCAGTGCTCGGCTGACGGGGAGGGCGACAACTAATGAAAAACTGTTTTTT.

This chain joins TRBV6-6 and TRBJ2-2; D tentatively fits TRBD1 or TRBD2 (5 bases each). V was clipped by 7 bases and J by 6 bases, with 18 bases between them. Germline V gene data show CDR1 as MNHNY and CDR2 as SVGAGI (reference sequence). The CDR3 is made up of 15 amino acids. The CDR3 sequence is CASTVVQGEAGELFF. CDR3 DNA: TGTGCCAGCACGGTGGTCCAGGGAGAGGCCGGGGAGCTGTTTTTT.

This clonotype was seen once. The J gene is TRBJ1-5, the V gene TRBV12-3 or TRBV12-4; D gene unclear. Trimming stripped 2 bases from V and 7 bases from J, with 9 bases between. CDR3 size: 13 residues. Here the CDR3 DNA reads TGTGCCAGCAGTTTAAGTCTCGTACAGCCCCAGCATTTT. It codes for CASSLSLVQPQHF.

The chain combines TRBV7-2 with TRBJ2-5; D gene unclear. V dropped 5 bases and J dropped 7 bases, with 8 bases sitting between them. Germline values: CDR1 SGHTA, CDR2 FQGNSA. This CDR3 is 11 amino acids long. CDR3 residues: CASSITWTQYF. In nucleotides, the CDR3 is TGTGCCAGCAGCATAACTTGGACCCAGTACTTC.

The gene calls are TRBV12-5 and TRBJ2-7; perhaps TRBD2 as D (6 bases). The length of the CDR3 is 14 residues. Trimming left V 6 bases short and J 2 bases short, with 14 bases between. Germline V gene sequence: CDR1 LGHNT, CDR2 FRNRAP. CDR3 coding DNA: TGTGCTAGTGGCTCCGGGACTTCCCCCTACGAGCAGTACTTC. Its protein is CASGSGTSPYEQYF.

A few counts support this clonotype. The chain has TRBV19 and TRBJ2-3; the match to TRBD2 covers 7 bases. CDR1 is LNHDA, CDR2 SQIVND, per germline (reference sequence). V gave up 4 bases and J gave up 7 bases; unmatched junction bases: 11. The CDR3 spans 15 residues. The CDR3 here is CASSKTGDYTYTQYF. The CDR3 DNA reads TGTGCCAGTAGTAAGACGGGGGACTACACCTATACGCAGTATTTT.

This clonotype was seen a single time. The CDR3 carries no conserved terminal phenylalanine or tryptophan, so it likely arises from a read error. The CDR3 DNA sequence: TGTGCCAGCAGCGTAGTGCCAGGGACAGAGTCGGTGTACGAGCAGTACCTC. This encodes CASSVVPGTESVYEQYL. The rearrangement links TRBV9 to TRBJ2-4; 7 bases agree with TRBD1. Near its end, the DNA agrees better with TRBJ2-7, so the J call may be wrong. CDR3 length equals 17 residues. Germline loops: CDR1 SGDLS, CDR2 YYNGEE.

The genes are TRBV10-3 and TRBJ2-5; no firm D call. V shed 8 bases and J shed 5 bases, with 6 bases lying between them. This CDR3 contains 10 residues. Per the germline V gene, CDR1 is ENHRY and CDR2 is SYGVKD. The CDR3 loop is CAIGLETQYF. The DNA for the CDR3 is TGTGCCATCGGCCTTGAGACCCAGTACTTC.

This chain joins TRBV30 and TRBJ1-3; D might be TRBD1 (5 bases). Trimming stripped 7 bases from V and 7 bases from J, with 8 bases between. CDR1 is GTSNPN and CDR2 is SVGIG in the germline V gene (reference sequence). The CDR3 loop spans 10 amino acids. The CDR3 protein is CAFRGNTIYF. The CDR3, as DNA: TGTGCCTTTCGGGGGAACACCATATATTTT.

The chain employs TRBV10-3 and TRBJ2-7; D gene uncertain. V lost 2 bases, J lost 0 bases, and 11 bases lay in between. There are 15 residues in the CDR3. Germline V gene sequence: CDR1 ENHRY, CDR2 SYGVKD. Here the CDR3 DNA reads TGTGCCATCAGTGAGAGCCGGGTGAACTCCTACGAGCAGTACTTC. This gives the protein CAISESRVNSYEQYF.

The chain links TRBV20-1 to TRBJ2-5; TRBD1 matches at 10 bases. The CDR3 has 15 amino acids. The germline V gene has CDR1 DFQATT and CDR2 SNEGSKA (reference sequence). The V gene end was trimmed by 6 bases and the J gene end by 4 bases; junction bases not matched to a gene: 11. CDR3 sequence reads: CSAPLRDRGVETQYF. The CDR3 bases are TGCAGTGCCCCCCTCCGGGACAGGGGAGTAGAGACCCAGTACTTC.

Turning to this clonotype: This likely stems from a read error, as it lies one base from a far larger clone. The chain combines TRBV6-5 with TRBJ2-1; tentatively, D is TRBD1 or TRBD2 (5 bases each). Germline loops: CDR1 MNHEY, CDR2 SVGAGI. V lost 1 base to trimming and J lost 7 bases, with 5 bases between them. This CDR3 has 12 amino acids. The CDR3 bases are TGTGCCAGCAGTTACTGGGGGAATGAGCAGTTCTTC. Its protein product is CASSYWGNEQFF.

The J gene is TRBJ2-4, the V gene TRBV20-1; 13 nucleotides align to TRBD2. With V trimmed by 3 bases and J by 4 bases, 9 bases remained unmatched. The CDR3 is 17 residues long. Per the germline V gene, CDR1 is DFQATT and CDR2 is SNEGSKA (reference sequence). The CDR3 DNA follows: TGCAGTGCTAGTCGGGAGACTAGCGGGAGGCTGAAAAACATTCAGTACTTC. Translated: CSASRETSGRLKNIQYF.

This rearrangement joins TRBV20-1 to TRBJ2-1, with 9 bases fitting TRBD2. V trimming: 1 base; J trimming: 7 bases; junction bases outside the gene matches: 2. Per germline, CDR1 DFQATT and CDR2 SNEGSKA (reference sequence). CDR3 length: 13 amino acids. This CDR3 is CSARVLAGNEQFF. The CDR3 nucleotides read TGCAGTGCTAGAGTTCTAGCGGGGAATGAGCAGTTCTTC.

V usage is TRBV12-3 or TRBV12-4 and J usage is TRBJ2-7; D tentatively fits TRBD1 or TRBD2 (5 bases each). CDR3 length equals 17 residues. With 1 base removed from V and 0 bases from J, the gap between germline ends came to 16 bases. CDR3 in amino acids: CASSLGASGPPSYEQYF. CDR3 DNA sequence: TGTGCCAGCAGTTTAGGGGCCTCGGGGCCGCCCTCCTACGAGCAGTACTTC.

The chain recombines TRBV11-2 with TRBJ2-1; D might be TRBD2 (6 bases). V lost 6 bases, J lost 0 bases, and 18 bases lay in between. This CDR3 region has 17 residues. The germline V gene encodes CDR1 SGHAT and CDR2 FQNNGV. CDR3 in DNA: TGTGCCAGCAGTCAATTCCGGGAGCCAAGCTCCTACAATGAGCAGTTCTTC. Its translation: CASSQFREPSSYNEQFF.

This clonotype has just a few counts. V gene TRBV7-9 combines with J gene TRBJ2-3, with a weak D call TRBD2 (6 bases). CDR3 length: 15 amino acids. Trimming shortened V by 6 bases and J by 2 bases, and 15 bases separated the two germline ends. Germline CDR1 SEHNR, CDR2 FQNEAQ (reference sequence). Here the CDR3 reads CASRAEVAVTDTQYF. Written as DNA, the CDR3 is TGTGCCAGCAGGGCGGAGGTAGCGGTCACAGATACGCAGTATTTT.

V usage is TRBV6-6 and J usage is TRBJ1-3; possibly TRBD1 for D (5 bases). CDR3 length: 16 residues. The V end was cut by 2 bases, the J end by 2 bases, with 13 bases between. Germline V lookup: CDR1 MNHNY, CDR2 SVGAGI (reference sequence). CDR3 in DNA: TGTGCCAGCAGTTACACCCCGCAGGGCGCTGGAAACACCATATATTTT. Translating it yields CASSYTPQGAGNTIYF.